The 5 T cell receptor beta chains reported below all come from one sample, sequenced in a study of CD8 T cells in ankylosing spondylitis. TCRdb processed the 5' RACE reads anew with MiXCR; each CDR3 protein has one entry. The table lists about 840,000 distinct CDR3 sequences, roughly 10% of them singletons. The study's findings and limits: A TCR beta motif made of under 10 highly homologous variants seemed typical of ankylosing spondylitis blood.

Antigen specificity for these receptors is unknown. Sequencing was done on a sample of blood, either unsorted or a sorted T cell fraction (not recorded which). Receptors were obtained from a male donor with ankylosing spondylitis.

As concerns this clonotype: One junction end disagrees with the germline gene, perhaps due to a read error. CDR3 region: CATSRDWPGQTHSEETRYF. The CDR3 region has the DNA TGTGCCACCAGCAGAGACTGGCCGGGACAGACGCACTCAGAAGAGACCCGGTACTTC. The chain couples TRBV15 to TRBJ2-5; the match to TRBD1 covers 7 bases. Germline V gives CDR1 LNHNV, CDR2 YYDKDF (reference sequence). The CDR3 runs 19 residues. The full variable domain, with the rest looked up from reference TRBV15 and TRBJ2-5, is DAMVIQNPRYQVTQFGKPVTLSCSQTLNHNVMYWYQQKSSQAPKLLFHYYDKDFNNEADTPDNFQSRRPNTSFCFLDIRSPGLGDTAMYLCATSRDWPGQTHSEETRYFGPGTRLLVL.

This clonotype was recorded a few times. V and J are TRBV20-1 and TRBJ2-2; no clear D. Between the trimmed V and J ends, which lost 5 bases and 3 bases, there was a span of 10 bases. Germline V gene lookup returns CDR1 DFQATT and CDR2 SNEGSKA (reference sequence). This CDR3 region has 13 residues. This CDR3 is CSAVPDYTGELFF. CDR3 sequence (DNA): TGCAGTGCTGTTCCTGACTACACCGGGGAGCTGTTTTTT.

This clonotype was seen only a few times. This chain connects TRBV29-1 to TRBJ1-1; D uncertain. This CDR3 has 13 amino acids. Germline V gives CDR1 SQVTM, CDR2 ANQGSEA. V was cut by 4 bases and J by 1 base, with 10 bases left in between. In DNA form, the CDR3 reads TGCAGCGTTGTTGTTGAGGGGAACACTGAAGCTTTCTTT. Amino acid sequence: CSVVVEGNTEAFF. The full variable domain, completed using reference TRBV29-1 and TRBJ1-1, is SAVISQKPSRDICQRGTSLTIQCQVDSQVTMMFWYRQQPGQSLTLIATANQGSEATYESGFVIDKFPISRPNLTFSTLTVSNMSPEDSSIYLCSVVVEGNTEAFFGQGTRLTVV.

This chain joins TRBV12-5 and TRBJ2-1; 9 bases agree with TRBD1. CDR3 size: 15 residues. Germline V gene data show CDR1 as LGHNT and CDR2 as FRNRAP. J lost 2 bases, V lost 7 bases, and 6 bases had no gene match. The CDR3 here is CASASGQGPYNEQFF. DNA of the CDR3: TGTGCTAGTGCCTCGGGACAGGGTCCCTACAATGAGCAGTTCTTC.

The chain carries TRBV20-1 and TRBJ2-7; no clear D. The V end lost 6 bases, the J end lost 2 bases, and 11 bases lay between the germline ends. Per germline, CDR1 DFQATT and CDR2 SNEGSKA (reference sequence). This CDR3 has 12 residues. The CDR3 spells CSATYGTYEQYF. In DNA, the CDR3 is TGCAGTGCCACTTACGGAACCTACGAGCAGTACTTC.